This TCR beta chain was identified in a study of blood T cell repertoires in COVID-19. About the research overall: Collection of acute and convalescent COVID-19 samples took place in the United States, Italy and Spain.

In the source study's methods: Cell counts per sample came from amplifying reference gene primers. Profiling relied on immunoSEQ multiplex PCR, and the TCRdb table lists in-frame clones only, not all of them. The DNA was the basis for D and trimming; V, J and clone size are from that table. The sample carries 280,000 or so clones, approximately 91% recorded once. CDR1 and CDR2 (germline): MNHEY, SMNVEV (reference sequence). This CDR3 contains 14 residues. V was shortened by 0 bases and J by 4 bases, with 10 bases between the two germline ends. The J gene is TRBJ2-7, the V gene TRBV27; perhaps TRBD2 as D (5 bases). Sequencing was done on a sample of peripheral blood. This TCR was recovered from a man aged 18 to 30 with active or convalescent COVID-19. The CDR3 protein is CASSLSRVRYEQYF. Written as DNA, the CDR3 is TGTGCCAGCAGTTTATCGAGGGTCCGGTACGAGCAGTACTTC.